This entry lists 23 T cell receptor beta chains sequenced from one sample in a study of cytomegalovirus exposure and HLA in healthy donors. Measured with immunoSEQ multiplex PCR; TCRdb has only the in-frame clones, and not every one. The sample includes hundreds of thousands of clones, 83% of them seen just once. The sequencing input was PBMCs. Source of these receptors: a woman between 18 and 30 years old in good health and CMV-seronegative.

V is TRBV6-5 and J is TRBJ2-3; 8 bases line up with TRBD2. After removal of 5 bases from V and 10 bases from J, the junction contained 11 bases not matched to a gene. Germline V gene sequence: CDR1 MNHEY, CDR2 SVGAGI. The CDR3 is 14 amino acids. The CDR3 bases are TGTGCCAGCAGTCACAGCGGGAGCCCCGGGGCGCAGTATTTT. Its translation: CASSHSGSPGAQYF.

Written as DNA, the CDR3 is TGTGCCAGCACACTAGAAAGGAGGGCAGATACGCAGTATTTT. Translation gives CASTLERRADTQYF. The J gene is TRBJ2-3, the V gene TRBV2, with TRBD2 as a possible D gene (6 bases). This CDR3 is built from 14 residues. From germline, CDR1 is SNHLY and CDR2 FYNNEI. V was clipped by 7 bases and J by 4 bases, with 15 bases between them.

The CDR3 region is CAWGPRTGNNQPQHF. Here the CDR3 DNA reads TGTGCCTGGGGTCCTCGGACAGGGAACAATCAGCCCCAGCATTTT. This chain uses TRBV30 with TRBJ1-5; 8 nucleotides match TRBD1. The germline V gene has CDR1 GTSNPN and CDR2 SVGIG (reference sequence). This CDR3 has 15 amino acids. Germline trimming cut 5 bases from V and 3 bases from J; bases unmatched to any gene: 9.

The genes are TRBV5-1 and TRBJ1-6, with D tentatively TRBD1 (6 bases). The CDR3 runs to 15 residues. V was pared by 4 bases and J by 8 bases, with 16 bases between. The germline gives CDR1 SGHRS, CDR2 YFSETQ. The CDR3 DNA is TGCGCCAGCAGCCTCCAGGACAGCGACGATTCACCCCTCCACTTT. It is translated as CASSLQDSDDSPLHF.

The chain combines TRBV13 with TRBJ1-2; no firm D call. CDR3 size: 14 residues. V lost 0 bases, J lost 8 bases, and 13 bases lay in between. The germline gives CDR1 PRHDT, CDR2 FYEKMQ (reference sequence). The CDR3 DNA follows: TGTGCCAGCAGCTTAGGCCTGAGTGCAGGAGGCTACACCTTC. This gives the protein CASSLGLSAGGYTF.

The gene calls are TRBV28 and TRBJ2-1, with TRBD2 identical over 8 bases. Germline CDR1 and CDR2: MDHEN and SYDVKM. V trimming: 8 bases; J trimming: 8 bases; junction bases outside the gene matches: 14. The CDR3 length is 15 residues. CDR3 protein: CASRGAKAGADEQFF. The CDR3 nucleotides are TGTGCCAGCCGGGGGGCTAAAGCGGGAGCGGATGAGCAGTTCTTC.

This clone has a single count. V and J are TRBV5-1 and TRBJ1-1; tentative D call: TRBD1 (5 bases). CDR3 length: 13 residues. The germline V gene has CDR1 SGHRS and CDR2 YFSETQ. V dropped 2 bases and J dropped 3 bases, with 8 bases sitting between them. The CDR3 is CASSFQGDTEAFF. The DNA for the CDR3 is TGCGCCAGCAGCTTTCAGGGTGACACTGAAGCTTTCTTT. Full variable domain (rest looked up from reference TRBV5-1 and TRBJ1-1): KAGVTQTPRYLIKTRGQQVTLSCSPISGHRSVSWYQQTPGQGLQFLFEYFSETQRNKGNFPGRFSGRQFSNSRSEMNVSTLELGDSALYLCASSFQGDTEAFFGQGTRLTVV.

The chain couples TRBV5-1 to TRBJ2-3, with TRBD2 matching over 10 bases. Germline V lookup: CDR1 SGHRS, CDR2 YFSETQ. V dropped 0 bases and J dropped 5; count of bases not matched to a gene: 0. This CDR3 has 14 amino acids. For the CDR3, the DNA is TGCGCCAGCAGCTTGGGGACTAGCGGAGATACGCAGTATTTT. It encodes CASSLGTSGDTQYF.

The chain carries TRBV30 and TRBJ2-3; D uncertain. V lost 0 bases to trimming and J lost 2 bases, with 6 bases between them. The CDR3 runs 13 residues. The V gene's germline CDR1 is GTSNPN and CDR2 SVGIG (reference sequence). CDR3 sequence reads: CAWSVQSTDTQYF. CDR3 coding DNA: TGTGCCTGGAGTGTACAGTCCACAGATACGCAGTATTTT.

The chain combines TRBV11-2 with TRBJ2-3; D assignment may be TRBD1 or TRBD2 (6 bases each). The germline gives CDR1 SGHAT, CDR2 FQNNGV. Trimming pared 0 bases from V and 4 bases from J, leaving 14 bases between. The CDR3 totals 16 residues. The CDR3 loop is CASSLDGGRGADTQYF. The CDR3 DNA is TGTGCCAGCAGCTTAGATGGGGGGCGCGGTGCAGATACGCAGTATTTT.

The rearrangement uses TRBV9 and TRBJ2-7; TRBD1 matches 8 bases. V gave up 4 bases and J gave up 5 bases; unmatched junction bases: 5. The CDR3 totals 13 residues. The germline V gene encodes CDR1 SGDLS and CDR2 YYNGEE. The CDR3 loop reads CASSRDRLHEQYF. CDR3 DNA sequence: TGTGCCAGCAGCCGGGACAGGCTACACGAGCAGTACTTC.

The chain uses TRBV28 and TRBJ2-2; maybe TRBD2 (6 bases). V dropped 5 bases and J dropped 6 bases, with 16 bases sitting between them. Germline values: CDR1 MDHEN, CDR2 SYDVKM. This CDR3 is 15 amino acids long. The CDR3 DNA reads TGTGCCAGCAGTCCCACGGGAGAGGGGTCCGGGGAGCTGTTTTTT. Translating it yields CASSPTGEGSGELFF. Full variable domain (outside the CDR3, taken from reference TRBV28 and TRBJ2-2): DVKVTQSSRYLVKRTGEKVFLECVQDMDHENMFWYRQDPGLGLRLIYFSYDVKMKEKGDIPEGYSVSREKKERFSLILESASTNQTSMYLCASSPTGEGSGELFFGEGSRLTVL.

The chain carries TRBV6-1 and TRBJ1-6; D is possibly TRBD1 (6 bases). This CDR3 is built from 14 residues. CDR1 is MNHNS, CDR2 SASEGT, per germline. The V end lost 6 bases, the J end lost 9 bases, and 15 bases lay between the germline ends. The CDR3 loop reads CASRGGAVSSPLHF. For the CDR3, the DNA is TGTGCCAGCAGAGGGGGGGCAGTCAGTTCACCCCTCCACTTT.

The CDR3 here is CSARGQGNTGELFF. The CDR3 nucleotides read TGCAGCGCCCGAGGACAGGGGAACACCGGGGAGCTGTTTTTT. The chain employs TRBV29-1 and TRBJ2-2; TRBD1 matches at 8 bases. The CDR3 contains 14 residues. J lost 1 base, V lost 7 bases, and 5 bases had no gene match. CDR1 is SQVTM and CDR2 is ANQGSEA in the germline V gene.

This rearrangement joins TRBV7-6 to TRBJ2-3; TRBD2 is a possible D gene (6 bases). Germline-derived CDR1 and CDR2 are SGHVS and FNYEAQ. The germline V and J ends were trimmed by 2 bases and 2 bases, with 14 bases remaining between them. The length of the CDR3 is 16 residues. CDR3 residues: CASSLMVAEATDTQYF. CDR3 nucleotide sequence: TGTGCCAGCAGCTTAATGGTAGCGGAGGCCACAGATACGCAGTATTTT.

The genes are TRBV28 and TRBJ1-1; D ambiguous. The V gene lost 1 base and the J gene lost 6 bases, with 12 bases spanning the gap. The germline V gene has CDR1 MDHEN and CDR2 SYDVKM. CDR3 size: 14 residues. The CDR3, as DNA: TGTGCCAGCAGTTTATCAGGAGGGTGGCCTGAAGCTTTCTTT. Translation: CASSLSGGWPEAFF.

In nucleotides, the CDR3 is TGCAGTTTGCGTAACCACTACGAGCAGTACTTC. This sequence encodes CSLRNHYEQYF. The V gene is TRBV20-1, the J gene TRBJ2-7; D is ambiguous. The CDR3 spans 11 residues. Trimming pared 8 bases from V and 3 bases from J, leaving 11 bases between. The germline V gene has CDR1 DFQATT and CDR2 SNEGSKA (reference sequence).

Only one count was recorded for this clone. The genes are TRBV10-3 and TRBJ2-3, with unresolved D. This CDR3 comprises 12 residues. Deletions cut 7 bases from V and 0 bases from J, with 5 bases between. CDR1 ENHRY and CDR2 SYGVKD come from the germline V gene. The CDR3 is CAITSSTDTQYF. CDR3 nucleotide sequence: TGTGCCATCACCTCTAGCACAGATACGCAGTATTTT.

The chain links TRBV5-6 to TRBJ1-2; D remains unclear. Deletions cut 0 bases from V and 4 bases from J, with 7 bases between. Germline CDR1 reads SGHDT; CDR2 reads YYEEEE. This CDR3 has 13 residues. This CDR3 is CASSLGGVYGYTF. The CDR3 nucleotides read TGTGCCAGCAGCTTGGGAGGTGTCTATGGCTACACCTTC.

The V and J genes are TRBV5-1 and TRBJ2-1; 7 bases are shared with TRBD1. This CDR3 is built from 15 residues. Germline V CDR1 and CDR2: SGHRS, YFSETQ. Losses at the gene ends were 3 bases for V and 1 base for J; bases not matched to a gene: 4. The CDR3 spells CASSSGTDSYNEQFF. In nucleotides, the CDR3 is TGCGCCAGCAGCTCAGGGACAGATTCCTACAATGAGCAGTTCTTC.

The chain has TRBV4-2 and TRBJ1-1, with TRBD1 matching 7 bases. The J segment lost 3 bases and the V segment lost 1 base, leaving 5 bases of the junction unmatched. Germline V gene sequence: CDR1 LGHNA, CDR2 YNFKEQ. There are 15 residues in the CDR3. The CDR3 protein is CASSQGDSDYTEAFF. Here the CDR3 DNA reads TGTGCCAGCAGCCAAGGGGACAGTGACTACACTGAAGCTTTCTTT.

CDR3 amino acids: CAWRDEERAVWYVGNTEAFF. The CDR3 bases are TGTGCCTGGAGGGACGAGGAGAGGGCAGTTTGGTACGTGGGGAACACTGAAGCTTTCTTT. This chain uses TRBV30 with TRBJ1-1; D is undetermined. This CDR3 comprises 20 residues. The V end lost 3 bases, the J end lost 1 base, and 30 bases lay between the germline ends. Germline V gives CDR1 GTSNPN, CDR2 SVGIG (reference sequence).

This clone appeared a few times. The chain employs TRBV4-1 and TRBJ1-2; possibly TRBD1 for D (5 bases). Trimming left V 3 bases short and J 6 bases short, with 14 bases between. Germline V gene sequence: CDR1 MGHRA, CDR2 YSYEKL. The CDR3 consists of 14 residues. DNA for the CDR3: TGCGCCAGCAGCCAGGAGACAGCCCGAAATGGCTACACCTTC. It yields the protein CASSQETARNGYTF.